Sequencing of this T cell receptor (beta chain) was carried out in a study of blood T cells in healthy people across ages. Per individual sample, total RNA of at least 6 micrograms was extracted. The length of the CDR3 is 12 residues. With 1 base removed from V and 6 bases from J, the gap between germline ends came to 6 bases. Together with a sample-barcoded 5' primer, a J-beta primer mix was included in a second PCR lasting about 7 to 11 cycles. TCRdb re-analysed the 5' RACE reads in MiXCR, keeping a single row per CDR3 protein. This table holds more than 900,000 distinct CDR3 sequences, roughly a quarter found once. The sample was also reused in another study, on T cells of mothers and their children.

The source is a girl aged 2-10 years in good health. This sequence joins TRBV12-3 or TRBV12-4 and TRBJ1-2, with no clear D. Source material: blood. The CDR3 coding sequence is TGTGCCAGCAGTTTAGTCCCTGATGGCTACACCTTC. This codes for CASSLVPDGYTF.